The clone carrying this TCR beta chain was observed a handful of times. Its antigen is still unknown. CD8 cells regarded as naive lacked CD45RO, were positively chosen for CCR7, and omitted terminally differentiated effector memory CD45RA+ cells. The data were taken from a study of shared clonotypes between healthy human individuals. About the research overall: CD4 naive cells filled three plates per donor, CD4 memory three, CD8 naive two and CD8 memory one.

Trimming cost V 6 bases and J 2 bases, with 8 bases left between them. Germline lookup yields CDR1 MNHEY and CDR2 SMNVEV (reference sequence). CDR3 length: 12 residues. It was across several immunoSEQ plates that each subset's genomic DNA was evenly split. Sequencing used immunoSEQ multiplex PCR; TCRdb keeps in-frame clones, though not all of them. This table has roughly 890,000 clones, 80% to 95% appearing once. Overall study findings and caveats: Sampling included only blood; tissue repertoires likely differ. Across subsets, estimated richness was generally greater for naive than for memory populations.

The sequencing sample was made of naive CD8+ T cells sorted from blood. This TCR came from a man aged 25 to 40 in good health. The chain recombines TRBV27 with TRBJ2-7, with D possibly TRBD1 on 5 matching bases. CDR3 residues: CASRDTPYEQYF. CDR3 in DNA: TGTGCCAGCAGGGACACACCCTACGAGCAGTACTTC.